These 13 T cell receptor beta chains were sequenced from one sample in a study of blood T cell repertoires in COVID-19. Assay: immunoSEQ multiplex PCR; the TCRdb copy retains only in-frame clones and omits some. There are roughly 100,000 clones in the sample; 87% occur only once, and approximately 5.6% lies in the top ten. The sequenced sample consisted of peripheral blood. Every receptor here comes from a woman aged 45 to 65 with COVID-19, enrolled during active disease.

This clone was seen more than once but under ten times. The chain combines TRBV7-9 with TRBJ1-5; 8 nucleotides line up with TRBD1. V gave up 2 bases and J gave up 2 bases; unmatched junction bases: 5. Per the germline V gene, CDR1 is SEHNR and CDR2 is FQNEAQ (reference sequence). This CDR3 has 16 residues. CDR3 sequence reads: CASSLWTGKGNQPQHF. In nucleotides, the CDR3 is TGTGCCAGCAGCTTATGGACAGGGAAGGGCAATCAGCCCCAGCATTTT.

The gene calls are TRBV25-1 and TRBJ1-4; no clear D gene. This CDR3 spans 14 amino acids. Germline V lookup: CDR1 MGHDK, CDR2 SYGVNS. Trimming pared 6 bases from V and 0 bases from J, leaving 8 bases between. Written as DNA, the CDR3 is TGTGCCAGCAGGAGAGGGACAACTAATGAAAAACTGTTTTTT. Translation gives CASRRGTTNEKLFF.

As to this clone: Germline and junction disagree at one end, which may indicate a read error. Distinct nucleotide sequences in the sample also encode this CDR3. Here the CDR3 DNA reads TGTGCCAGCAGGCGGACTAGCGGGGGGGCGCACGAGCAATACTTC. Its protein is CASRRTSGGAHEQYF. The chain uses TRBV2 and TRBJ2-7; TRBD2 aligns across 15 bases. CDR1 and CDR2 (germline): SNHLY, FYNNEI. The CDR3 contains 15 residues.

For the CDR3, the DNA is TGTGCCAGCAGCTCCTCCGCGTTGACTAGCCCCTTAGCAGATACGCAGTATTTT. The encoded protein is CASSSSALTSPLADTQYF. The rearrangement joins TRBV7-3 to TRBJ2-3; 7 bases align to TRBD2. The junction had 17 bases not matched to a gene; V was cut back by 4 bases and J by 4 bases. The CDR3 has 18 residues. Per germline, CDR1 SGHTA and CDR2 FQGTGA.

The chain couples TRBV30 to TRBJ1-1, with 9 bases fitting TRBD1. The germline V gene encodes CDR1 GTSNPN and CDR2 SVGIG (reference sequence). The J segment lost 7 bases and the V segment lost 2 bases, leaving 8 bases of the junction unmatched. CDR3 length equals 14 residues. CDR3 in amino acids: CAWSSRTGAFEAFF. Here the CDR3 DNA reads TGTGCCTGGAGTTCTCGGACAGGGGCCTTTGAAGCTTTCTTT.

This clone came up a few times. The chain has TRBV3-1 (or the pseudogene TRBV3-2) and TRBJ2-2; the D gene is possibly TRBD1 (6 bases). This CDR3 contains 19 residues. Trimming took 0 bases from V and 4 from J, leaving 21 bases between them. The germline V gene has CDR1 LGHDT and CDR2 YNNKEL (reference sequence). CDR3 nucleotides: TGTGCCAGCAGCCAAGAAGGGGGATGGGCCAGGGGATCCACCGGGGAGCTGTTTTTT. Protein product: CASSQEGGWARGSTGELFF.

This chain uses TRBV13 with TRBJ1-1; TRBD1 matches 9 bases. V was clipped by 3 bases and J by 0 bases; unmatched bases: 8. The length of the CDR3 is 17 residues. Germline CDR1 reads PRHDT; CDR2 reads FYEKMQ (reference sequence). DNA of the CDR3: TGTGCCAGCAGCTTTACCCGACAGGGGGACATGAACACTGAAGCTTTCTTT. This sequence encodes CASSFTRQGDMNTEAFF.

The rearrangement joins TRBV7-9 to TRBJ2-5; a weak D match, TRBD2 (5 bases). Per the germline V gene, CDR1 is SEHNR and CDR2 is FQNEAQ (reference sequence). The ends were cut back, 8 bases at V and 0 bases at J, with 13 bases in the middle. This CDR3 comprises 14 residues. Here the CDR3 DNA reads TGTGCCAGCCTCATATCGGGGTACCAAGAGACCCAGTACTTC. It encodes CASLISGYQETQYF.

V usage is TRBV30 and J usage is TRBJ2-2; tentative D call: TRBD1 (5 bases). The CDR3 length is 14 residues. Trimming took 4 bases from V and 4 from J, leaving 13 bases between them. Germline V CDR1 and CDR2: GTSNPN, SVGIG (reference sequence). The CDR3, as DNA: TGTGCCTGGACGACCCCCCAGGGCACCGGGGAGCTGTTTTTT. Translated: CAWTTPQGTGELFF.

CDR3 coding DNA: TGTGCCAGCAGCTTAGCGCGACTAAGAAACACCATATATTTT. Translating it yields CASSLARLRNTIYF. The rearrangement uses TRBV7-2 and TRBJ1-3; D remains unclear. V was pared by 0 bases and J by 5 bases, with 8 bases between. Germline V CDR1 and CDR2: SGHTA, FQGNSA. This CDR3 has 14 amino acids.

The CDR3 region has the DNA TGTGCCAGCAGCCACTATAACACTAGCGCCGGGGAGCTGTTTTTT. Protein sequence: CASSHYNTSAGELFF. V usage is TRBV3-1 (or the pseudogene TRBV3-2) and J usage is TRBJ2-2; the match to TRBD2 covers 7 bases. Looked up from germline, CDR1 is LGHDT and CDR2 is YNNKEL (reference sequence). V lost 3 bases to trimming and J lost 6 bases; unmatched junction nucleotides: 7. The CDR3 has 15 amino acids.

The rearrangement joins TRBV5-1 to TRBJ2-5; 7 nucleotides match TRBD2. CDR1 and CDR2 (germline): SGHRS, YFSETQ. The CDR3 length is 15 residues. After removal of 2 bases from V and 1 base from J, the junction contained 5 bases not matched to a gene. The CDR3 spells CASSLYLAVQETQYF. The CDR3 DNA is TGCGCCAGCAGCTTATATCTAGCGGTCCAAGAGACCCAGTACTTC.

The chain combines TRBV5-1 with TRBJ2-7, with 7 bases matching TRBD1. The ends lost 0 bases at V and 3 bases at J; junction bases unmatched: 6. Germline lookup yields CDR1 SGHRS and CDR2 YFSETQ. The CDR3 contains 15 residues. CDR3 bases: TGCGCCAGCAGCTTGGATTGGGGACAGTACTACGAGCAGTACTTC. This encodes CASSLDWGQYYEQYF.